The rows below give T cell receptor beta chains drawn from one sample of a study of cytomegalovirus exposure and HLA in healthy donors. Assay used: immunoSEQ multiplex PCR; TCRdb lists only in-frame clones, some missing. The sample has about 94,000 clones, around two thirds seen once. Source material: PBMCs. These receptors originate from a man aged 30 to 45 in good health and CMV-seronegative. The CDR3 runs from the conserved cysteine through the conserved F or W. Each record gives: V gene, J gene, clone size, D gene, CDR3 protein, CDR3 DNA. A D gene is named only where the DNA matches it firmly. Only some rows state a clone size, as once, few, many or a class for expanded clones.

>TRBV16|TRBJ1-4|.|.
CASSQTGWTREKLFF
TGTGCCAGCAGCCAAACTGGGTGGACTAGGGAAAAACTGTTTTTT
>TRBV5-1|TRBJ2-7|.|TRBD1
CASSGGGTDAYEQYF
TGCGCCAGCAGCGGGGGTGGGACAGACGCCTACGAGCAGTACTTC
>TRBV25-1|TRBJ2-2|.|TRBD1
CASSGTGYTGELFF
TGTGCCAGCAGTGGGACAGGGTACACCGGGGAGCTGTTTTTT
>TRBV14|TRBJ2-5|.|.
CASSQDLSLQETQYF
TGTGCCAGCAGCCAAGATCTTAGCCTTCAAGAGACCCAGTACTTC
>TRBV20-1|TRBJ2-7|.|.
CSAEQGYEQYF
TGCAGTGCTGAACAGGGCTACGAGCAGTACTTC
>TRBV4-2|TRBJ1-1|once|TRBD1
CASSHPGQSNTEAFF
TGTGCCAGCAGCCACCCGGGACAGTCGAACACTGAAGCTTTCTTT
>TRBV7-2|TRBJ2-4|.|.
CASTSRGTGQNIQYF
TGTGCCAGCACCTCTCGCGGAACAGGGCAAAACATTCAGTACTTC
>TRBV7-2|TRBJ2-3|.|.
CASSSYYTDTQYF
TGTGCCAGCAGCTCATACTACACAGATACGCAGTATTTT
>TRBV7-2|TRBJ2-7|.|.
CASSSGFYEQYF
TGTGCCAGCAGCTCAGGGTTCTACGAGCAGTACTTC
>TRBV6-5|TRBJ1-3|.|.
CASSFRDTGNTIYF
TGTGCCAGCAGTTTCCGAGATACTGGAAACACCATATATTTT
>TRBV5-1|TRBJ2-1|.|TRBD2
CASSIIAGGLNEQFF
TGCGCCAGCAGCATAATAGCGGGGGGGCTCAATGAGCAGTTCTTC
>TRBV18|TRBJ1-1|.|.
CASSLGGGLTEAFF
TGTGCCAGCTCACTCGGGGGGGGTCTCACTGAAGCTTTCTTT
>TRBV28|TRBJ1-6|.|TRBD1
CASSLVGQGNNSPLHF
TGTGCCAGCAGTTTAGTGGGACAGGGAAACAATTCACCCCTCCACTTT
>TRBV6-1|TRBJ1-2|.|.
CASSAQRGYGYTF
TGTGCCAGCAGTGCCCAGCGGGGATATGGCTACACCTTC
>TRBV10-3|TRBJ1-2|.|.
CAISDRDYGYTF
TGTGCCATCAGTGACAGGGACTATGGCTACACCTTC
>TRBV19|TRBJ2-6|few|.
CASSIDPGSGANVLTF
TGTGCCAGTAGTATAGATCCGGGGTCTGGGGCCAACGTCCTGACTTTC
>TRBV25-1|TRBJ2-1|.|TRBD2
CASSEFGGAYNEQFF
TGTGCCAGCAGTGAATTTGGGGGGGCCTACAATGAGCAGTTCTTC
>TRBV7-9|TRBJ1-2|.|.
CASTAGGSTYGYTF
TGTGCCAGCACCGCCGGGGGAAGTACCTATGGCTACACCTTC
>TRBV5-1|TRBJ2-7|.|.
CASSLPESYEQYF
TGCGCCAGCAGCTTGCCTGAGTCCTACGAGCAGTACTTC
>TRBV7-2|TRBJ1-4|.|.
CASSLRAGGAPNEKLFF
TGTGCCAGCAGCTTAAGGGCCGGGGGGGCGCCTAATGAAAAACTGTTTTTT
>TRBV11-2|TRBJ2-5|.|TRBD2
CASSYSGLGQETQYF
TGTGCCAGCAGCTATAGCGGGCTGGGGCAAGAGACCCAGTACTTC
>TRBV15|TRBJ2-7|few|.
CATSRVGGTSSYEQYF
TGTGCCACCAGCAGAGTTGGAGGAACCAGCTCCTACGAGCAGTACTTC
>TRBV5-4|TRBJ2-6|.|.
CASSRDIPSGANVLTF
TGTGCCAGCAGCCGGGACATACCCTCTGGGGCCAACGTCCTGACTTTC
>TRBV4-3|TRBJ1-2|.|TRBD1
CASSQDRQGYYGYTF
TGCGCCAGCAGCCAAGATCGACAGGGTTACTATGGCTACACCTTC
>TRBV7-2|TRBJ2-7|.|.
CASSLVSYEQYF
TGTGCCAGCAGCTTAGTCTCTTACGAGCAGTACTTC
>TRBV6-6|TRBJ2-1|.|.
CASSYSRGPRDEQFF
TGTGCCAGCAGTTACTCGAGAGGGCCCCGGGATGAGCAGTTCTTC
>TRBV7-2|TRBJ2-7|.|TRBD1
CASTLGTGSYEQYF
TGTGCCAGCACCCTTGGGACAGGAAGCTACGAGCAGTACTTC
>TRBV18|TRBJ2-7|few|TRBD1
CASSPSDRGPYEQYF
TGTGCCAGCTCACCTTCAGACAGGGGGCCATACGAGCAGTACTTC
>TRBV29-1|TRBJ2-1|.|.
CSARRSSYNEQFF
TGCAGCGCGAGACGGAGTTCCTACAATGAGCAGTTCTTC
>TRBV28|TRBJ1-5|.|.
CASRQGVQPQHF
TGTGCCAGCAGACAAGGGGTTCAGCCCCAGCATTTT
>TRBV9|TRBJ2-7|few|.
CASSVDSRSYEQYF
TGTGCCAGCAGCGTAGACTCCCGCTCCTACGAGCAGTACTTC
>TRBV6-1|TRBJ2-3|.|TRBD2
CASTGGNVYTQYF
TGTGCCAGCACCGGGGGGAATGTGTATACGCAGTATTTT
>TRBV11-2|TRBJ1-6|.|TRBD1
CASSSNRGLSYNSPLHF
TGTGCCAGCAGCTCCAACAGGGGGCTATCCTATAATTCACCCCTCCACTTT
>TRBV7-9|TRBJ2-1|.|TRBD2
CASSPGTSGYNEQFF
TGTGCCAGCAGTCCCGGGACTAGCGGCTACAATGAGCAGTTCTTC
>TRBV28|TRBJ1-3|.|.
CASSPGLGGINTIYF
TGTGCCAGCAGTCCGGGGCTCGGGGGAATAAACACCATATATTTT
>TRBV12-5|TRBJ2-5|few|TRBD2
CASGLFLAGVETQYF
TGTGCTAGTGGTTTGTTCCTAGCGGGAGTGGAGACCCAGTACTTC
>TRBV19|TRBJ2-2|.|TRBD1
CASSSGTGRATGELFF
TGTGCCAGTAGTAGCGGGACAGGGCGTGCCACCGGGGAGCTGTTTTTT
>TRBV7-9|TRBJ1-1|.|.
CSSSPLGRGTEAFF
TGTTCCAGCAGCCCCCTTGGGAGGGGTACTGAAGCTTTCTTT
>TRBV4-1|TRBJ2-7|.|TRBD2
CASSQVGRDRSYEQYF
TGCGCCAGCAGCCAAGTTGGGAGGGATAGATCCTACGAGCAGTACTTC
>TRBV5-1|TRBJ1-1|.|.
CASSLASGKSNEAFF
TGCGCCAGCAGCTTGGCCTCAGGAAAGAGTAATGAAGCTTTCTTT
>TRBV7-2|TRBJ1-6|.|TRBD1
CASEPGSGTVNNSPLHF
TGTGCCAGCGAACCGGGGTCCGGGACAGTAAATAATTCACCCCTCCACTTT
>TRBV13|TRBJ2-7|.|TRBD1
CASSPVGTGLNYEQYF
TGTGCCAGCAGCCCCGTCGGGACAGGGCTGAACTACGAGCAGTACTTC
>TRBV7-9|TRBJ2-7|.|TRBD1
CASSLSITGEPSYEQYF
TGTGCCAGCAGCTTATCAATTACAGGGGAGCCGTCCTACGAGCAGTACTTC
>TRBV29-1|TRBJ2-2|.|.
CSVPLLGGRITGELFF
TGCAGCGTTCCTTTACTTGGAGGACGTATCACCGGGGAGCTGTTTTTT
>TRBV7-9|TRBJ1-5|.|.
CASSSTHETGYNQPQHF
TGTGCCAGCAGCTCAACCCACGAGACAGGTTACAATCAGCCCCAGCATTTT
>TRBV6-5|TRBJ2-3|.|TRBD2
CASSSLGSGGRNTQYF
TGTGCCAGCAGTTCCCTTGGAAGCGGGGGGCGAAATACGCAGTATTTT
>TRBV7-2|TRBJ2-3|.|.
CASSLKLAGRDTQYF
TGTGCCAGCAGCTTAAAGTTGGCAGGTAGAGATACGCAGTATTTT
>TRBV7-9|TRBJ2-1|.|.
CASSSTTGNEQFF
TGTGCCAGCAGCTCAACGACAGGCAATGAGCAGTTCTTC
>TRBV6-1|TRBJ1-5|few|TRBD1
CATPGRGLGGQPQHF
TGTGCCACCCCCGGGAGGGGGCTCGGTGGTCAGCCCCAGCATTTT
>TRBV14|TRBJ2-1|.|.
CASSQESTTPKYPLHNEQFF
TGTGCCAGCAGCCAAGAATCGACTACCCCGAAGTACCCTCTTCACAATGAGCAGTTCTTC